Listed below are T cell receptor beta chains from one sample, sequenced in a study of blood T cell repertoires in COVID-19. Some clones are missing from TCRdb's copy, which holds only in-frame ones; the method was immunoSEQ multiplex PCR. This table holds around 60,000 clones, roughly 84% found once. Sequencing input: peripheral blood. The receptors were gathered from a man between 60 and 75 years old with COVID-19, enrolled during active disease. The CDR3 runs from the conserved cysteine through the conserved F or W. The D gene is left open where the match is weak. Expanded clones get a size class; other rows say once, few or many, or leave the size out.

-,-,TRBV28,TRBJ1-1,CASTKGAGTEAFF,TGTGCCAGCACCAAAGGGGCGGGGACTGAAGCTTTCTTT
-,-,TRBV18,TRBJ1-2,CASSPGGDTRYGYTF,TGTGCCAGCTCACCAGGAGGCGACACAAGATATGGCTACACCTTC
-,-,TRBV5-1,TRBJ2-1,CASSFMPVGAGSYNEQFF,TGCGCCAGCAGCTTCATGCCCGTAGGTGCGGGTTCCTACAATGAGCAGTTCTTC
-,-,TRBV19,TRBJ2-7,CATSRQYEQYF,TGTGCCACCTCACGACAGTACGAGCAGTACTTC
-,-,TRBV5-1,TRBJ1-3,CASSLETGSPGNTIYF,TGCGCCAGCAGCTTGGAAACAGGGAGTCCTGGAAACACCATATATTTT
-,-,TRBV5-1,TRBJ2-7,CASSPGYYEQYF,TGCGCCAGCAGTCCAGGCTACTACGAGCAGTACTTC
-,-,TRBV2,TRBJ2-7,CASSDSLATSYEQYF,TGTGCCAGCAGTGATAGTCTAGCGACATCCTACGAGCAGTACTTC
-,-,TRBV12-3/TRBV12-4,TRBJ2-6,CASYRANVLTF,TGTGCCAGTTATAGGGCCAACGTCCTGACTTTC
TRBD1,-,TRBV14,TRBJ2-3,CASSHTTGVTDTQYF,TGTGCCAGCAGCCACACGACAGGGGTGACAGATACGCAGTATTTT
-,-,TRBV18,TRBJ2-5,CASSVGASQETQYF,TGTGCCAGCTCCGTAGGGGCCAGCCAAGAGACCCAGTACTTC
-,-,TRBV11-3,TRBJ2-1,CASTQRGGPLRNEQFF,TGTGCCAGCACGCAGAGGGGGGGGCCCTTACGCAATGAGCAGTTCTTC
-,-,TRBV10-3,TRBJ2-2,CAIRKGGGTDNTGELFF,TGTGCCATCAGAAAGGGGGGCGGGACAGATAACACCGGGGAGCTGTTTTTT
-,-,TRBV24-1,TRBJ2-7,CATSDSGARGYEQYF,TGTGCCACCAGTGATTCTGGGGCCAGGGGTTACGAGCAGTACTTC
-,-,TRBV23-1,TRBJ2-2,CASIGEEDTGELFF,TGCGCCAGCATCGGGGAGGAGGACACCGGGGAGCTGTTTTTT
-,-,TRBV4-1,TRBJ1-5,CASSQESRGRQPQHF,TGCGCCAGCAGCCAAGAATCAAGGGGTCGTCAGCCCCAGCATTTT
-,-,TRBV25-1,TRBJ1-2,CASSERDIDGYTF,TGTGCCAGCAGTGAACGGGACATCGATGGCTACACCTTC
TRBD2,-,TRBV7-6,TRBJ2-1,CASSLTSGNSYEQFF,TGTGCCAGCAGCTTGACTAGCGGAAATAGCTATGAGCAGTTCTTC
TRBD2,few,TRBV7-3,TRBJ2-5,CASSLGGDGQETQYF,TGTGCCAGCAGCTTAGGGGGGGACGGGCAAGAGACCCAGTACTTC
-,-,TRBV10-3,TRBJ2-1,CAIREGYRYNEQFF,TGTGCCATCAGGGAGGGTTACAGGTACAATGAGCAGTTCTTC
-,-,TRBV30,TRBJ1-4,CAWSVTGGANEKLFF,TGTGCCTGGAGTGTAACGGGAGGCGCTAATGAAAAACTGTTTTTT
-,-,TRBV3-1/TRBV3-2,TRBJ1-6,CASRSWDTNSPLHF,TGTGCCAGCAGGTCGTGGGACACTAATTCACCCCTCCACTTT
-,medium-sized,TRBV19,TRBJ2-7,CASRRGSSYEQYF,TGTGCCAGTAGACGGGGGTCTTCCTACGAGCAGTACTTC
-,-,TRBV3-1/TRBV3-2,TRBJ1-6,CASSQHKTGLWTPLHF,TGTGCCAGCAGCCAACATAAAACAGGGCTCTGGACACCCCTCCACTTT
-,-,TRBV28,TRBJ1-2,CASRAQGSGYGYTF,TGTGCCAGCAGGGCACAGGGAAGTGGATATGGCTACACCTTC
TRBD2,once,TRBV6-5,TRBJ2-7,CASRLAGNNYEQYF,TGTGCCAGCAGGCTAGCGGGCAATAACTACGAGCAGTACTTC
TRBD1,-,TRBV19,TRBJ2-3,CASSPPGQGPSPGTQYF,TGTGCCAGTAGTCCCCCCGGACAGGGCCCCTCTCCGGGTACGCAGTATTTT
TRBD2,-,TRBV4-1,TRBJ2-3,CASTLVAGADTQYF,TGCGCCAGCACCCTAGTCGCGGGAGCAGATACGCAGTATTTT
TRBD1,-,TRBV27,TRBJ2-5,CASRQGNQETQYF,TGTGCCAGCAGACAGGGGAACCAAGAGACCCAGTACTTC
-,-,TRBV10-3,TRBJ1-1,CAISEYMRETEAFF,TGTGCCATCAGTGAGTATATGAGGGAGACTGAAGCTTTCTTT
-,-,TRBV6-4,TRBJ1-1,CASRSQGGTEAFF,TGTGCCAGCAGATCTCAGGGAGGTACTGAAGCTTTCTTT
-,-,TRBV12-2,TRBJ2-5,CASRQLAGIQETQYF,TGTGCAAGTCGGCAACTAGCGGGAATCCAAGAGACCCAGTACTTC
-,-,TRBV2,TRBJ1-2,CASKARYGYTF,TGTGCCAGCAAAGCAAGATATGGCTACACCTTC
TRBD1,-,TRBV5-1,TRBJ2-5,CASSLAGQGGETQYF,TGCGCCAGCAGCTTGGCCGGACAGGGGGGAGAGACCCAGTACTTC
-,-,TRBV19,TRBJ1-5,CASSIAVNQPQHF,TGTGCCAGTAGTATAGCCGTTAATCAGCCCCAGCATTTT
TRBD1,-,TRBV9,TRBJ1-2,CASSVDPGQGGYGYTF,TGTGCCAGCAGCGTAGACCCGGGACAGGGGGGCTATGGCTACACCTTC
-,once,TRBV5-1,TRBJ2-7,CASSLSGVPSYEQYF,TGCGCCAGCAGCTTGTCAGGGGTACCCTCCTACGAGCAGTACTTC
TRBD2,few,TRBV4-1,TRBJ2-3,CASSRAGLIADTQYF,TGCGCCAGCAGCCGAGCGGGACTGATTGCAGATACGCAGTATTTT
-,-,TRBV6-5,TRBJ1-5,CASSYYRVDQPQHF,TGTGCCAGCAGTTACTACCGGGTCGATCAGCCCCAGCATTTT
TRBD1,-,TRBV19,TRBJ1-1,CASSARARQGLSGGAEAFF,TGTGCCAGTAGTGCCCGGGCCCGACAGGGGCTTTCTGGTGGGGCTGAAGCTTTCTTT
TRBD2,-,TRBV2,TRBJ2-2,CASRGLAGGGTGELFF,TGTGCCAGCAGAGGACTAGCGGGAGGAGGGACCGGGGAGCTGTTTTTT
TRBD2,-,TRBV5-1,TRBJ2-1,CASSLEGSGGLYNEQFF,TGCGCCAGCAGCTTGGAGGGTAGCGGGGGCCTCTACAATGAGCAGTTCTTC
-,-,TRBV10-3,TRBJ2-3,CAISVERPTDTQYF,TGTGCCATCAGTGTAGAGAGGCCTACAGATACGCAGTATTTT
-,-,TRBV6-5,TRBJ1-2,CASSSPSTRRGYGYTF,TGTGCCAGCAGTTCCCCCTCGACGCGCAGGGGCTATGGCTACACCTTC
-,-,TRBV30,TRBJ1-3,CAWSLGNTIYF,TGTGCCTGGAGTCTTGGAAACACCATATATTTT
-,-,TRBV19,TRBJ1-3,CASSKDRGNTIYF,TGTGCCAGTAGTAAAGACAGAGGAAACACCATATATTTT
-,-,TRBV3-1/TRBV3-2,TRBJ2-3,CASGHLDTDTQYF,TGTGCCAGCGGACATCTAGACACAGATACGCAGTATTTT
-,-,TRBV9,TRBJ2-7,CASSAGQYEQYF,TGTGCCAGCAGCGCCGGACAATACGAGCAGTACTTC
TRBD2,-,TRBV14,TRBJ2-1,CASSHSRTSGHPNNEQFF,TGTGCCAGCAGCCATTCCCGGACTAGCGGGCACCCAAACAATGAGCAGTTCTTC
TRBD1,-,TRBV18,TRBJ2-2,CASLPQIGTGMNTGELFF,TGTGCCAGCTTACCCCAGATAGGGACAGGGATGAACACCGGGGAGCTGTTTTTT
TRBD2,once,TRBV2,TRBJ2-3,CASSERLAGVTDTQYF,TGTGCCAGCAGTGAAAGGCTAGCGGGGGTGACAGATACGCAGTATTTT